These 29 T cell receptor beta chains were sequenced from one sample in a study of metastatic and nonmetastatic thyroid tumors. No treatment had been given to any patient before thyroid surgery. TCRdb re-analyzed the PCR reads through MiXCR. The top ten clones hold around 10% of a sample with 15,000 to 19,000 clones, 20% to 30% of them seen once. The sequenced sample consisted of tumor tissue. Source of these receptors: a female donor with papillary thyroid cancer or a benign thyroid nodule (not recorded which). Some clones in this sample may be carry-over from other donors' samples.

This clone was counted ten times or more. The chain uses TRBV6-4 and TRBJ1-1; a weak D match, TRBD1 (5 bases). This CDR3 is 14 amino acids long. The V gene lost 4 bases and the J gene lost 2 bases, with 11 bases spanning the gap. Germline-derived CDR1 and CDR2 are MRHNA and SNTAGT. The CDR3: CASSVGGGNTEAFF. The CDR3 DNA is TGTGCCAGCAGTGTGGGTGGGGGTAACACTGAAGCTTTCTTT.

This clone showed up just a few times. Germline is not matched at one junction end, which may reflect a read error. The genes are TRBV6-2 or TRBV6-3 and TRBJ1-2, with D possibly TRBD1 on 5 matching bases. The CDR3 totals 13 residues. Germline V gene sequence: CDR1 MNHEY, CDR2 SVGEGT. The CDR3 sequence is CAGSHLYTTECDF. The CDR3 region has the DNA TGTGCCGGCAGTCACCTCTATACGACAGAGTGTGACTTC.

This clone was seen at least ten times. The CDR3 loop reads CASLFGGANTEAFF. DNA of the CDR3: TGTGCCAGTCTATTCGGGGGGGCGAACACTGAAGCTTTCTTT. The V and J genes are TRBV19 and TRBJ1-1, with a weak D call TRBD1 (6 bases). Germline CDR1 LNHDA, CDR2 SQIVND (reference sequence). V shed 8 bases and J shed 1 base, with 14 bases lying between them. This CDR3 comprises 14 residues. Full variable domain (outside the CDR3, taken from reference TRBV19 and TRBJ1-1): DGGITQSPKYLFRKEGQNVTLSCEQNLNHDAMYWYRQDPGQGLRLIYYSQIVNDFQKGDIAEGYSVSREKKESFPLTVTSAQKNPTAFYLCASLFGGANTEAFFGQGTRLTVV.

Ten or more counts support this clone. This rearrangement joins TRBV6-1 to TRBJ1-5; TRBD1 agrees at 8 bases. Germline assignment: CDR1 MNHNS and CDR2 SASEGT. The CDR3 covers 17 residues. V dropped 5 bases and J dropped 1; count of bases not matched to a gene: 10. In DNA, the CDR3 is TGTGCCAGCAGTTCAGAGGACAGGGTATGGAGCAATCAGCCCCAGCATTTT. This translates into CASSSEDRVWSNQPQHF.

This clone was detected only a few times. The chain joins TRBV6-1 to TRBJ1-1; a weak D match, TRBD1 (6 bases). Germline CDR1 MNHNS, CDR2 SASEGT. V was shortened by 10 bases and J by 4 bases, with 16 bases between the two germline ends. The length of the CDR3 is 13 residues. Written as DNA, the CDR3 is TGTGCCACCTCATTACAGGGTCCCACTGAAGCTTTCTTT. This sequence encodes CATSLQGPTEAFF.

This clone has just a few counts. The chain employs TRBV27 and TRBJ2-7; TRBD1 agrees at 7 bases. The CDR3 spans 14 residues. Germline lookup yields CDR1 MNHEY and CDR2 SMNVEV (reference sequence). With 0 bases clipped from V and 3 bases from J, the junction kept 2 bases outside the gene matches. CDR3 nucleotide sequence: TGTGCCAGCAGTTTATCTCCAGGGGGCTACGAGCAGTACTTC. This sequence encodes CASSLSPGGYEQYF.

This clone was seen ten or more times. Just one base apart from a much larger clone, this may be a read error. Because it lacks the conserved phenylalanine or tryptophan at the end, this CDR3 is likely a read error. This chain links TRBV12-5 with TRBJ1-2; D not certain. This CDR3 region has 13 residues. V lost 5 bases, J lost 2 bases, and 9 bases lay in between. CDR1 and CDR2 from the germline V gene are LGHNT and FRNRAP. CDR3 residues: CASGPTENYGYTV. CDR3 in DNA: TGTGCTAGTGGTCCGACGGAGAACTATGGCTACACCGTC.

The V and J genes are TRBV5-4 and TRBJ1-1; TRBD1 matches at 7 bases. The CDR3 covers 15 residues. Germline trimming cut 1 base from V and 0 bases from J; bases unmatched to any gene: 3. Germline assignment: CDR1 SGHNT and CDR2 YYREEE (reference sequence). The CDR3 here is CASSLPQGMNTEAFF. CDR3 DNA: TGTGCCAGCAGCTTGCCACAGGGGATGAACACTGAAGCTTTCTTT.

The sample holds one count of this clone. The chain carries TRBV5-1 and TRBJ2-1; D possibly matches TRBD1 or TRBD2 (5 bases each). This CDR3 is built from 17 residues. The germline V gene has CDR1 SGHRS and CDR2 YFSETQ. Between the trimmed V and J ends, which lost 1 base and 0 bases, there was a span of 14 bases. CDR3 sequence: CASSLLGTATSYNEQFF. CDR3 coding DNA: TGCGCCAGCAGCTTGCTTGGGACGGCAACCTCCTACAATGAGCAGTTCTTC.

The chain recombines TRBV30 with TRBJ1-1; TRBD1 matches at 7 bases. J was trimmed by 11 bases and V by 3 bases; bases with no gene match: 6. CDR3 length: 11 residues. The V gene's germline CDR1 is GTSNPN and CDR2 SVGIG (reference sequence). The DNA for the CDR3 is TGTGCCTGGAGCACACAGGGGCGGGCTTTCTTT. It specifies CAWSTQGRAFF.

The CDR3 loop is CASSLDRGNQPQHF. As DNA, the CDR3 is TGTGCCAGCTCACTTGACAGGGGGAATCAGCCCCAGCATTTT. The chain uses TRBV18 and TRBJ1-5; TRBD1 matches at 9 bases. From germline, CDR1 is KGHSH and CDR2 LQKENI. V lost 4 bases and J lost 4; bases outside the gene matches: 2. The CDR3 loop spans 14 amino acids.

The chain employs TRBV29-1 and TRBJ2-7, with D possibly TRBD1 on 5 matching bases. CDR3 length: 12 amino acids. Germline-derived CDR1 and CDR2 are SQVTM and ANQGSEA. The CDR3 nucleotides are TGCAGAGTTCGACAAGGGGCCGTCGAGCAGTACTTC. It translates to CRVRQGAVEQYF.

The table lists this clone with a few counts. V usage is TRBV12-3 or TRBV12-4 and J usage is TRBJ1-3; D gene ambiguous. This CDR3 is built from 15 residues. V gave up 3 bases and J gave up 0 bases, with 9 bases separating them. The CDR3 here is CASSFSMGSGNTIYF. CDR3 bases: TGTGCCAGCAGTTTCTCCATGGGCTCTGGAAACACCATATATTTT.

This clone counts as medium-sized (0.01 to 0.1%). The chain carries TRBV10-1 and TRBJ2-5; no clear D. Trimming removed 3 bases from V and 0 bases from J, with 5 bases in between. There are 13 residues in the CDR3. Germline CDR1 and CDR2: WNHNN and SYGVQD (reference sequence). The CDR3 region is CASSEDYQETQYF. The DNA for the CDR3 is TGCGCCAGCAGTGAAGACTACCAAGAGACCCAGTACTTC.

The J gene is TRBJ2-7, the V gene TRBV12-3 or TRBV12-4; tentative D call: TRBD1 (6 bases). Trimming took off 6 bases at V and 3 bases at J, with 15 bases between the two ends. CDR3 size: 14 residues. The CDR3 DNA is TGTGCCAGCAGCCCAGACAGGAGCAACTACGAGCAGTACTTC. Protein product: CASSPDRSNYEQYF.

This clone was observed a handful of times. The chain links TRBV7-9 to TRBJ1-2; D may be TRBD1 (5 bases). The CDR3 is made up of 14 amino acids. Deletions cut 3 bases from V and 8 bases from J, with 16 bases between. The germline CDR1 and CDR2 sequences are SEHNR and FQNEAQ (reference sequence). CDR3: CASSFDSRTQGYTF. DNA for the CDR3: TGTGCCAGCAGCTTTGACAGCCGGACGCAAGGCTACACCTTC.

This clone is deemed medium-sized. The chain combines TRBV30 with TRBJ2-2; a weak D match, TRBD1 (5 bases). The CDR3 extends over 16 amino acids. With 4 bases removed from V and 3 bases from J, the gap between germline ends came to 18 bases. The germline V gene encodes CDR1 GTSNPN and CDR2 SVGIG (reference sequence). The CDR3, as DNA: TGTGCCTGGACCCCCTTGGGCAGGGTAGACACCGGGGAGCTGTTTTTT. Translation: CAWTPLGRVDTGELFF.

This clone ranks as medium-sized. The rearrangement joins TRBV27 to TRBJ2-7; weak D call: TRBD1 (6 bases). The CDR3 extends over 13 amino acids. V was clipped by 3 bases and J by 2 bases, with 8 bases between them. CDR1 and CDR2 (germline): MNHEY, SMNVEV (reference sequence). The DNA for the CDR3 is TGTGCCAGCAGTTTCAGGGGAGCCTACGAGCAGTACTTC. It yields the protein CASSFRGAYEQYF.

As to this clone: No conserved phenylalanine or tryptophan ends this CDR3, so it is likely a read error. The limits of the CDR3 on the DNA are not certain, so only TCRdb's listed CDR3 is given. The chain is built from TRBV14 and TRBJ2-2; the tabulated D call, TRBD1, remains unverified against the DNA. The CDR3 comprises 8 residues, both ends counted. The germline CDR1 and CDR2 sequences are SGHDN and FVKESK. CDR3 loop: CAAANYGG.

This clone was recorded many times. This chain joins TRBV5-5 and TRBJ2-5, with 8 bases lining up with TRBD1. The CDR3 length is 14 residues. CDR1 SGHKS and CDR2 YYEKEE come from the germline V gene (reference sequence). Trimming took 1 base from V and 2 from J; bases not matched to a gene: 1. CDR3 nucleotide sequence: TGTGCCAGCAGCTTGTACAGGGGGCAAGAGACCCAGTACTTC. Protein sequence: CASSLYRGQETQYF. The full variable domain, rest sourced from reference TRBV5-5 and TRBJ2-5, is DAGVTQSPTHLIKTRGQQVTLRCSPISGHKSVSWYQQVLGQGPQFIFQYYEKEERGRGNFPDRFSARQFPNYSSELNVNALLLGDSALYLCASSLYRGQETQYFGPGTRLLVL.

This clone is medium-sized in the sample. The CDR3 reads CASSLRVLGTEAFF. CDR3 DNA: TGTGCCAGCAGCTTAAGGGTTTTGGGCACTGAAGCTTTCTTT. The chain employs TRBV28 and TRBJ1-1; D unclear. The CDR3 has 14 residues. Germline CDR1 is MDHEN and CDR2 is SYDVKM. V lost 6 bases to trimming and J lost 4 bases, with 15 bases between them.

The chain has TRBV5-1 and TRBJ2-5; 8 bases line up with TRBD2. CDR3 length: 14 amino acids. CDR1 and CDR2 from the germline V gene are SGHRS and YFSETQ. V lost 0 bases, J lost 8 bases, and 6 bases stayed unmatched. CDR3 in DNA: TGCGCCAGCAGCTTGGGGACTAGCAGCCCAACCCAGTACTTC. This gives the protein CASSLGTSSPTQYF. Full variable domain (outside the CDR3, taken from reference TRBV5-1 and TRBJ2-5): KAGVTQTPRYLIKTRGQQVTLSCSPISGHRSVSWYQQTPGQGLQFLFEYFSETQRNKGNFPGRFSGRQFSNSRSEMNVSTLELGDSALYLCASSLGTSSPTQYFGPGTRLLVL.

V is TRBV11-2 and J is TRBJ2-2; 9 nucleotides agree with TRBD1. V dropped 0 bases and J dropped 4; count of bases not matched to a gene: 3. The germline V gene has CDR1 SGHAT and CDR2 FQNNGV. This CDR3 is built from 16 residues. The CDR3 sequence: CASSLDRTGVTGELFF. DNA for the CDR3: TGTGCCAGCAGCTTAGATAGGACAGGGGTCACCGGGGAGCTGTTTTTT. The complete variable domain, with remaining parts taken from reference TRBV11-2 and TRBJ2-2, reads EAGVAQSPRYKIIEKRQSVAFWCNPISGHATLYWYQQILGQGPKLLIQFQNNGVVDDSQLPKDRFSAERLKGVDSTLKIQPAKLEDSAVYLCASSLDRTGVTGELFFGEGSRLTVL.

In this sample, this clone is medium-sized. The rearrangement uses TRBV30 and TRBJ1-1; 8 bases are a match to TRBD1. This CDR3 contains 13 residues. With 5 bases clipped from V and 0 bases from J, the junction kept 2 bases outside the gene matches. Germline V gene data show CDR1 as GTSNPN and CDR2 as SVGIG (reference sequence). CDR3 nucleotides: TGTGCCTGGGGGGACAGGATGAACACTGAAGCTTTCTTT. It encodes CAWGDRMNTEAFF.

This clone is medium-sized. The chain's CDR3 is CASSETGIPGELFF. The DNA of the CDR3 is TGTGCCAGCAGTGAAACAGGGATTCCCGGGGAGCTGTTTTTT. This chain connects TRBV6-1 to TRBJ2-2; possibly TRBD1 for D (6 bases). V was clipped by 2 bases and J by 6 bases, with 10 bases between them. Germline-derived CDR1 and CDR2 are MNHNS and SASEGT. This CDR3 is built from 14 residues.

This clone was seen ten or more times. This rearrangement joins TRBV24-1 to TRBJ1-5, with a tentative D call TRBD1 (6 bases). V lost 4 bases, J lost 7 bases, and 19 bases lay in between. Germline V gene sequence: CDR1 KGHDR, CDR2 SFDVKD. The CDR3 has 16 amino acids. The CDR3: CATSDGGGYGRQPQHF. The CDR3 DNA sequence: TGTGCCACCAGTGACGGAGGGGGGTACGGAAGGCAGCCCCAGCATTTT.

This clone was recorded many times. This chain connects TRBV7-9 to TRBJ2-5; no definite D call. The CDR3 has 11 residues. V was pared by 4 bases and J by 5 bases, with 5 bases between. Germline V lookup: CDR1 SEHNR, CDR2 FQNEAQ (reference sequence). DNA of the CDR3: TGTGCCAGCAGCTACTCGGAGACCCAGTACTTC. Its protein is CASSYSETQYF.

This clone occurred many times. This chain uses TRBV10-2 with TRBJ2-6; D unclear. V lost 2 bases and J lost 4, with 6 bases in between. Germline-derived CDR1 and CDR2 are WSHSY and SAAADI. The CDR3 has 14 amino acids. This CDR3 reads CASSEPGGANVLTF. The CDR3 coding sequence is TGCGCCAGCAGTGAGCCAGGCGGGGCCAACGTCCTGACTTTC.

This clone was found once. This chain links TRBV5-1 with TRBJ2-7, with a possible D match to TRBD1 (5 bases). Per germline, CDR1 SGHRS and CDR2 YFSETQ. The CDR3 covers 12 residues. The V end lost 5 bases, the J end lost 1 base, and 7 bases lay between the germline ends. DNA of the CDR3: TGCGCCAGCAGGGACAAGTCCTACGAGCAGTACTTC. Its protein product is CASRDKSYEQYF. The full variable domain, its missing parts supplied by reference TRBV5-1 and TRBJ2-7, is KAGVTQTPRYLIKTRGQQVTLSCSPISGHRSVSWYQQTPGQGLQFLFEYFSETQRNKGNFPGRFSGRQFSNSRSEMNVSTLELGDSALYLCASRDKSYEQYFGPGTRLTVT.